What follows are 30 T cell receptor beta chains derived from one specimen sequenced in a study of graft-versus-host responses after intestinal transplantation. Measured with immunoSEQ multiplex PCR; TCRdb has only the in-frame clones, and not every one. The sample shows about 110,000 clones, about 92% of them seen only once. Which antigens these TCRs recognize remains unknown. The sequencing here drew on unstimulated CD8+ T cells sorted from spleen or lymph node cells, taken before transplant. These receptors all come from a human donor who was the organ donor for an intestinal transplant.

This rearrangement joins TRBV7-9 to TRBJ2-7; D might be TRBD1 (5 bases). This CDR3 spans 15 amino acids. Germline lookup yields CDR1 SEHNR and CDR2 FQNEAQ (reference sequence). The V and J ends lost 0 bases and 0 bases respectively, with 9 bases between them. The CDR3 loop is CASSLAGASSYEQYF. Here the CDR3 DNA reads TGTGCCAGCAGCTTAGCAGGGGCTAGCTCCTACGAGCAGTACTTC.

CDR3: CATSGNYEQYF. The CDR3 bases are TGTGCCACCAGCGGAAACTACGAGCAGTACTTC. The chain joins TRBV15 to TRBJ2-7, with no clear D. V was shortened by 5 bases and J by 3 bases, with 5 bases between the two germline ends. The CDR3 has 11 residues. The germline gives CDR1 LNHNV, CDR2 YYDKDF (reference sequence).

The CDR3 spells CASSQVFEGNQPQHF. CDR3 bases: TGCGCCAGCAGCCAAGTATTTGAAGGAAATCAGCCCCAGCATTTT. The gene calls are TRBV4-1 and TRBJ1-5; D unclear. The CDR3 is 15 amino acids. Per the germline V gene, CDR1 is MGHRA and CDR2 is YSYEKL. Trimming removed 1 base at V and 4 bases at J, with 11 bases between.

This clone has only one observation. The J gene is TRBJ2-7, the V gene TRBV5-6; 11 bases map to TRBD1. V lost 3 bases, J lost 2 bases, and 4 bases stayed unmatched. Germline assignment: CDR1 SGHDT and CDR2 YYEEEE. This CDR3 region has 15 residues. The CDR3 protein is CASSSPGQGAYEQYF. DNA of the CDR3: TGTGCCAGCAGCTCTCCGGGACAGGGGGCCTACGAGCAGTACTTC.

Only one count was recorded for this clone. The V call is TRBV6-6, the J call TRBJ1-4; possible D gene TRBD1, 6 bases. V shed 0 bases and J shed 3 bases, with 11 bases lying between them. CDR3 length: 16 residues. The germline V gene encodes CDR1 MNHNY and CDR2 SVGAGI (reference sequence). The CDR3: CASSYSPGVSNEKLFF. CDR3 DNA: TGTGCCAGCAGTTACTCACCAGGGGTGTCTAATGAAAAACTGTTTTTT.

The chain employs TRBV11-3 and TRBJ2-3; D might be TRBD2 (5 bases). The CDR3 is 15 residues long. Germline values: CDR1 SGHNT, CDR2 YENEEA. V was pared by 5 bases and J by 5 bases, with 17 bases between. CDR3 in DNA: TGTGCCAGCAGCCCCGATGAGGGATTCGAAGATACGCAGTATTTT. It encodes CASSPDEGFEDTQYF.

The rearrangement links TRBV4-1 to TRBJ2-2, with TRBD1 matching 8 bases. Germline V gene data show CDR1 as MGHRA and CDR2 as YSYEKL. The CDR3 contains 16 residues. V lost 3 bases and J lost 6; bases outside the gene matches: 9. In DNA form, the CDR3 reads TGCGCCAGCAGCCACGGACAGGGTCTTCACGCCGGGGAGCTGTTTTTT. Residues: CASSHGQGLHAGELFF.

The chain recombines TRBV2 with TRBJ2-2, with 8 bases matching TRBD1. Trimming cost V 9 bases and J 8 bases; bases outside gene matches: 14. The CDR3 spans 15 residues. Germline values: CDR1 SNHLY, CDR2 FYNNEI. CDR3 residues: CASDRGQDFGGELFF. The CDR3 coding sequence is TGTGCCAGTGACAGGGGACAGGATTTCGGAGGGGAGCTGTTTTTT.

The chain carries TRBV4-1 and TRBJ2-7; D is ambiguous. CDR1 is MGHRA and CDR2 is YSYEKL in the germline V gene. This CDR3 contains 13 residues. The V end was cut by 0 bases, the J end by 3 bases, with 6 bases between. The CDR3 loop is CASSQDPIYEQYF. The CDR3 coding sequence is TGCGCCAGCAGCCAAGACCCTATCTACGAGCAGTACTTC.

V usage is TRBV29-1 and J usage is TRBJ2-7, with unresolved D. Between the trimmed V and J ends, which lost 7 bases and 0 bases, there was a span of 10 bases. CDR1 is SQVTM, CDR2 ANQGSEA, per germline. This CDR3 region has 12 residues. Written as DNA, the CDR3 is TGCAGCGCAACACCAGGCTCCTACGAGCAGTACTTC. Protein: CSATPGSYEQYF.

This rearrangement joins TRBV5-6 to TRBJ2-7; a possible D gene is TRBD2 (5 bases). This CDR3 region has 14 residues. Per the germline V gene, CDR1 is SGHDT and CDR2 is YYEEEE. The germline V and J ends were trimmed by 2 bases and 3 bases, with 12 bases remaining between them. This CDR3 reads CASSFMDSNYEQYF. In nucleotides, the CDR3 is TGTGCCAGCAGCTTCATGGACTCAAACTACGAGCAGTACTTC.

CDR3 amino acids: CASSQDNTEAFF. The CDR3 nucleotides are TGTGCCAGCAGCCAAGATAACACTGAAGCTTTCTTT. The J gene is TRBJ1-1, the V gene TRBV4-2, with D hard to call. V was pared by 0 bases and J by 2 bases, with 1 base between. Germline V CDR1 and CDR2: LGHNA, YNFKEQ. This CDR3 region has 12 residues.

This sequence joins TRBV9 and TRBJ1-1; D unclear. V lost 0 bases and J lost 1, with 7 bases in between. Germline assignment: CDR1 SGDLS and CDR2 YYNGEE. The CDR3 runs to 14 residues. The CDR3 is CASSVALQNTEAFF. The CDR3 DNA reads as TGTGCCAGCAGCGTAGCTCTCCAGAACACTGAAGCTTTCTTT.

V and J are TRBV29-1 and TRBJ1-1, with TRBD1 as a possible D gene (5 bases). The CDR3 sequence is 11 residues long. V lost 5 bases, J lost 4 bases, and 8 bases lay in between. Looked up from germline, CDR1 is SQVTM and CDR2 is ANQGSEA. CDR3 bases: TGCAGCGTTTCGGGGGGCACTGAAGCTTTCTTT. Its translation: CSVSGGTEAFF. Full variable domain (rest looked up from reference TRBV29-1 and TRBJ1-1): SAVISQKPSRDICQRGTSLTIQCQVDSQVTMMFWYRQQPGQSLTLIATANQGSEATYESGFVIDKFPISRPNLTFSTLTVSNMSPEDSSIYLCSVSGGTEAFFGQGTRLTVV.

The DNA of the CDR3 is TGTGCCAGCAGTGTATGGTCCAGCACAGATACGCAGTATTTT. This translates into CASSVWSSTDTQYF. The genes are TRBV2 and TRBJ2-3, with no clear D. The CDR3 covers 14 residues. Germline V CDR1 and CDR2: SNHLY, FYNNEI. With 4 bases removed from V and 0 bases from J, the gap between germline ends came to 8 bases.

The rearrangement links TRBV10-3 to TRBJ1-1, with D possibly being TRBD1 (5 bases). This CDR3 comprises 14 residues. Per the germline V gene, CDR1 is ENHRY and CDR2 is SYGVKD. Trimming took 4 bases from V and 1 from J, leaving 10 bases between them. The CDR3 DNA sequence: TGTGCCATCAGTGCGGTGGGGCCGAACACTGAAGCTTTCTTT. It translates to CAISAVGPNTEAFF.

V is TRBV29-1 and J is TRBJ2-7; a weak D match, TRBD1 (6 bases). Trimming left V 6 bases short and J 10 bases short, with 13 bases between. The CDR3 extends over 10 amino acids. Germline-derived CDR1 and CDR2 are SQVTM and ANQGSEA. The CDR3 region is CSVGAGEQYF. The CDR3 bases are TGCAGCGTCGGGGCAGGGGAACAGTACTTC.

The chain combines TRBV27 with TRBJ2-1, with TRBD1 as a possible D gene (6 bases). This CDR3 region has 15 residues. V was clipped by 6 bases and J by 1 base, with 13 bases between them. The germline V gene encodes CDR1 MNHEY and CDR2 SMNVEV (reference sequence). CDR3 bases: TGTGCCAGCAGAGAGCAGGGGCCTTCCTACAATGAGCAGTTCTTC. Translation: CASREQGPSYNEQFF.

This clone was seen more than once but under ten times. The V call is TRBV2, the J call TRBJ2-7, with a tentative D call TRBD1 (5 bases). Trimming took off 4 bases at V and 6 bases at J, with 16 bases between the two ends. The CDR3 contains 14 residues. Germline CDR1 and CDR2: SNHLY and FYNNEI. The CDR3 coding sequence is TGTGCCAGCAGTGGAGGCGTAGTGGGGCTCGAGCAGTACTTC. Encoded protein: CASSGGVVGLEQYF.

The chain recombines TRBV6-1 with TRBJ1-2; 8 bases match TRBD1. The CDR3 loop spans 16 amino acids. Germline CDR1 reads MNHNS; CDR2 reads SASEGT. The V and J ends lost 2 bases and 4 bases, in that order; junction bases with no gene match: 9. CDR3 coding DNA: TGTGCCAGCAGTGAATTTCGTTCAGGGGGCGGCTATGGCTACACCTTC. Its translation is CASSEFRSGGGYGYTF.

The genes are TRBV18 and TRBJ2-7, with D unclear. Trimming took off 3 bases at V and 1 base at J, with 7 bases between the two ends. CDR3 length: 13 residues. Germline loops: CDR1 KGHSH, CDR2 LQKENI. CDR3 coding DNA: TGTGCCAGCTCACCTCCAGATTCCTACGAGCAGTACTTC. This translates into CASSPPDSYEQYF.

The chain links TRBV28 to TRBJ2-5, with 8 nucleotides matching TRBD1. This CDR3 is 17 amino acids long. After removal of 3 bases from V and 2 bases from J, the junction contained 11 bases not matched to a gene. The V gene's germline CDR1 is MDHEN and CDR2 SYDVKM. DNA of the CDR3: TGTGCCAGCAGTTTTTTGGGGTATACAGGGGGACAAGAGACCCAGTACTTC. Its protein is CASSFLGYTGGQETQYF.

The chain combines TRBV11-2 with TRBJ2-7; 9 bases agree with TRBD2. From germline, CDR1 is SGHAT and CDR2 FQNNGV. The V segment lost 5 bases and the J segment 5 bases; nucleotides outside the gene matches: 13. The CDR3 covers 16 residues. CDR3 amino acids: CASSRSRTSELNEQYF. The CDR3 nucleotides are TGTGCCAGCAGCCGCTCGCGGACTAGCGAACTCAACGAGCAGTACTTC.

CDR3 DNA sequence: TGCGCCAGCAGCCAAGATATTAGGGGAGGAGGAAACACCATATATTTT. It translates to CASSQDIRGGGNTIYF. The chain couples TRBV4-3 to TRBJ1-3, with D possibly TRBD1 on 5 matching bases. With 0 bases removed from V and 4 bases from J, the gap between germline ends came to 13 bases. Germline CDR1 and CDR2: LGHNA and YSLEER. There are 16 residues in the CDR3.

The V call is TRBV28, the J call TRBJ2-7; D call uncertain. The CDR3 covers 17 residues. The V gene lost 3 bases and the J gene lost 5 bases, with 23 bases spanning the gap. In germline, CDR1 is MDHEN, CDR2 SYDVKM. CDR3 residues: CASSFPLADPNDHEQYF. CDR3 coding DNA: TGTGCCAGCAGTTTCCCTTTGGCCGATCCTAATGACCACGAGCAGTACTTC.

V and J are TRBV4-1 and TRBJ1-4; D is undetermined. This CDR3 is 14 amino acids long. V lost 0 bases and J 12 bases, leaving 14 bases between the germline ends. The germline CDR1 and CDR2 sequences are MGHRA and YSYEKL. CDR3 in amino acids: CASSQDLSGRELFF. CDR3 bases: TGCGCCAGCAGCCAAGATTTGTCAGGAAGGGAACTGTTTTTT.

V gene TRBV13 combines with J gene TRBJ2-3; 7 bases are shared with TRBD1. Germline CDR1 and CDR2: PRHDT and FYEKMQ (reference sequence). V dropped 1 base and J dropped 6; count of bases not matched to a gene: 7. The CDR3 runs 15 residues. The CDR3 coding sequence is TGTGCCAGCAGCTTAGAGAAGGGGGCGGTGGATACGCAGTATTTT. It encodes CASSLEKGAVDTQYF.

The rearrangement links TRBV25-1 to TRBJ2-1, with D tentatively TRBD2 (5 bases). The germline V gene has CDR1 MGHDK and CDR2 SYGVNS. The length of the CDR3 is 17 residues. V lost 5 bases and J 0 bases, leaving 17 bases between the germline ends. This CDR3 is CASSSLADFRSYNEQFF. DNA for the CDR3: TGTGCCAGCAGTTCGCTGGCGGACTTCCGCTCCTACAATGAGCAGTTCTTC.

This clone showed up just once. V is TRBV4-1 and J is TRBJ1-2; tentative D call: TRBD1 (6 bases). The CDR3 runs 16 residues. V was cut by 1 base and J by 8 bases, with 20 bases left in between. Per the germline V gene, CDR1 is MGHRA and CDR2 is YSYEKL. The CDR3 spells CASSQAWPTGNVGYTF. CDR3 in DNA: TGCGCCAGCAGCCAAGCTTGGCCTACAGGGAATGTCGGCTACACCTTC.

The chain couples TRBV10-3 to TRBJ2-3; the match to TRBD2 covers 12 bases. The CDR3 is 15 amino acids. After removal of 6 bases from V and 2 bases from J, the junction contained 3 bases not matched to a gene. Germline CDR1 and CDR2: ENHRY and SYGVKD. CDR3: CAIRTSGSFTDTQYF. For the CDR3, the DNA is TGTGCCATCAGGACTAGCGGGAGCTTCACAGATACGCAGTATTTT.